These 6 T cell receptor beta chains originate from one sample sequenced in a study of beta chain features in type 1 diabetes. The whole isolated RNA underwent reverse transcription, so sequencing captured expressed TCRB transcripts. The protocol was immunoSEQ multiplex PCR, while the TCRdb copy is restricted to in-frame clones and leaves out a portion. The table records under 450,000 clones, approximately 14% of them present only once. The specimen was naive CD4+ T cells from blood. These receptors all come from a man aged 30-40 years in good health.

This chain joins TRBV10-1 and TRBJ2-3; D not certain. V lost 4 bases and J lost 4, with 3 bases in between. The CDR3 contains 11 residues. The germline V gene encodes CDR1 WNHNN and CDR2 SYGVQD (reference sequence). As DNA, the CDR3 is TGCGCCAGCAGTGGAGCAGATACGCAGTATTTT. It encodes CASSGADTQYF.

This clone was seen only a few times. CDR3 nucleotide sequence: TGTGCCAGCAGCCCCCGGGACAGGGGCTATGGCTACACCTTC. Translation: CASSPRDRGYGYTF. The rearrangement joins TRBV7-2 to TRBJ1-2; 10 bases line up with TRBD1. CDR1 and CDR2 (germline): SGHTA, FQGNSA. The CDR3 length is 14 residues. Germline trimming cut 5 bases from V and 4 bases from J; bases unmatched to any gene: 4.

In its sample, this clone was seen a few times. The gene calls are TRBV28 and TRBJ2-1; 11 positions agree with TRBD2. The CDR3 extends over 14 amino acids. V was pared by 6 bases and J by 7 bases, with 5 bases of the junction left unmatched. In germline, CDR1 is MDHEN, CDR2 SYDVKM. CDR3 in amino acids: CASSLLAGVNEQFF. The CDR3 region has the DNA TGTGCCAGCAGCCTACTAGCGGGAGTAAATGAGCAGTTCTTC.

The chain has TRBV5-4 and TRBJ1-1; unclear D gene. This CDR3 contains 13 residues. Germline V gene data show CDR1 as SGHNT and CDR2 as YYREEE (reference sequence). Deletions cut 4 bases from V and 0 bases from J, with 7 bases between. The CDR3 sequence is CASSNQVNTEAFF. The CDR3 DNA reads TGTGCCAGCAGCAATCAGGTGAACACTGAAGCTTTCTTT.

This clone has at least ten counts. This chain connects TRBV28 to TRBJ2-7; TRBD2 aligns across 8 bases. Trimming removed 8 bases from V and 2 bases from J; junction bases left unmatched: 8. The CDR3 contains 14 residues. The V gene's germline CDR1 is MDHEN and CDR2 SYDVKM. The CDR3 sequence: CASSRSGGPYEQYV. The DNA for the CDR3 is TGTGCCAGCTCCCGAAGCGGGGGCCCCTACGAGCAGTACGTC.

The rearrangement uses TRBV19 and TRBJ1-5; D gene ambiguous. Per germline, CDR1 LNHDA and CDR2 SQIVND (reference sequence). The CDR3 extends over 14 amino acids. V lost 7 bases, J lost 1 base, and 11 bases lay in between. The CDR3 spells CASTGHLSNQPQHF. Here the CDR3 DNA reads TGTGCCAGTACTGGCCACCTCAGCAATCAGCCCCAGCATTTT.